The entry below gives a single T cell receptor (beta chain) sequence along with its context. The antigen is not known. This sample includes further DNA sequences coding for the same CDR3. The sample originates from a study of T cell therapy after organ transplantation. Study summary: 20 to 29 weeks after therapy completion, long-term post-therapy blood was collected. Study observations and caveats: In nonresponders, large pretherapy expansions changed minimally after therapy.

Time point given: 20-29 weeks after completion of therapy. The CDR3 covers 11 residues. CDR1 is MNHEY, CDR2 SMNVEV, per germline (reference sequence). Trimming stripped 3 bases from V and 7 bases from J, with 4 bases between. Repertoires were generated with immunoSEQ multiplex PCR, while TCRdb's copy carries only in-frame clones and drops some. The sample has roughly 1,000 clones, roughly 65% seen once; the top ten hold approximately 40%. The rearrangement links TRBV27 to TRBJ2-1; D is unresolved. Sequences were derived from CD8+ T cells from blood, sampled after autologous CMV-specific T cell therapy. The TCR originated in a human patient who had received a solid organ transplant and had CMV disease. Some T cells may be provided by the graft donor. CDR3 DNA sequence: TGTGCCAGCAGTTTCGGGAATGAGCAGTTCTTC. This translates into CASSFGNEQFF.